Shown below are 30 T cell receptor beta chains from a single sample sequenced in a study of blood T cell repertoires in COVID-19. Using immunoSEQ multiplex PCR, the repertoire was profiled, and TCRdb retains in-frame clones only, with some absent. The table lists roughly 160,000 clones, around 83% of them singletons. The sample consisted of peripheral blood. The receptors were sampled from a woman in her forties or fifties with COVID-19, enrolled during active disease.

This chain connects TRBV6-6 to TRBJ1-6; tentative D call: TRBD1 (6 bases). The CDR3 is 15 amino acids. The ends were cut back, 7 bases at V and 0 bases at J, with 10 bases in the middle. From germline, CDR1 is MNHNY and CDR2 SVGAGI (reference sequence). The CDR3 spells CASTDRSSYNSPLHF. CDR3 DNA: TGTGCCAGCACAGACAGGAGCTCCTATAATTCACCCCTCCACTTT.

CDR3 nucleotides: TGTGCCAGCAAGGGAATAGGGGGCAACACCGGGGAGCTGTTTTTT. Encoded protein: CASKGIGGNTGELFF. The gene calls are TRBV2 and TRBJ2-2; 7 bases line up with TRBD1. The CDR3 has 15 amino acids. Per germline, CDR1 SNHLY and CDR2 FYNNEI. The V and J ends lost 7 bases and 2 bases, in that order; junction bases with no gene match: 7.

This chain links TRBV20-1 with TRBJ2-1; D is ambiguous. Germline values: CDR1 DFQATT, CDR2 SNEGSKA (reference sequence). The CDR3 contains 14 residues. Trimming pared 3 bases from V and 0 bases from J, leaving 9 bases between. CDR3 in amino acids: CSASDLSSYNEQFF. CDR3 sequence (DNA): TGCAGTGCTAGTGACTTGAGCTCCTACAATGAGCAGTTCTTC.

The chain uses TRBV5-1 and TRBJ2-2, with 7 bases identical to TRBD2. In germline, CDR1 is SGHRS, CDR2 YFSETQ. With 2 bases clipped from V and 4 bases from J, the junction kept 2 bases outside the gene matches. The CDR3 totals 14 residues. CDR3 protein: CASSLVAGTGELFF. DNA of the CDR3: TGCGCCAGCAGCTTAGTAGCGGGCACCGGGGAGCTGTTTTTT.

The chain couples TRBV4-1 to TRBJ2-7; the match to TRBD2 covers 13 bases. The CDR3 is made up of 15 amino acids. The ends lost 1 base at V and 5 bases at J; junction bases unmatched: 2. Germline V lookup: CDR1 MGHRA, CDR2 YSYEKL. This CDR3 is CASSQVGTSGDEQYF. The CDR3 DNA reads TGCGCCAGCAGCCAAGTAGGGACTAGCGGGGACGAGCAGTACTTC.

The chain joins TRBV7-3 to TRBJ2-5; 11 bases map to TRBD2. Germline CDR1 reads SGHTA; CDR2 reads FQGTGA. The V and J ends lost 5 bases and 5 bases, in that order; junction bases with no gene match: 10. The CDR3 runs 16 residues. CDR3 protein: CASSPRGSGGAETQYF. In DNA, the CDR3 is TGTGCCAGCAGCCCCCGGGGTAGCGGGGGGGCCGAGACCCAGTACTTC.

The V gene is TRBV11-3, the J gene TRBJ2-7; 9 positions agree with TRBD2. The CDR3 has 15 residues. V dropped 3 bases and J dropped 1; count of bases not matched to a gene: 4. Germline V lookup: CDR1 SGHNT, CDR2 YENEEA. The CDR3: CASSFGGGGSYEQYF. For the CDR3, the DNA is TGTGCCAGCAGCTTCGGCGGGGGGGGATCCTACGAGCAGTACTTC.

The chain couples TRBV2 to TRBJ2-2, with a possible D match to TRBD1 (5 bases). The CDR3 is 11 amino acids. The V end lost 10 bases, the J end lost 5 bases, and 8 bases lay between the germline ends. Germline V CDR1 and CDR2: SNHLY, FYNNEI. In nucleotides, the CDR3 is TGTGCCAAAAGGACAACCGGGGAGCTGTTTTTT. This translates into CAKRTTGELFF. The full variable domain, its missing parts supplied by reference TRBV2 and TRBJ2-2, is EPEVTQTPSHQVTQMGQEVILRCVPISNHLYFYWYRQILGQKVEFLVSFYNNEISEKSEIFDDQFSVERPDGSNFTLKIRSTKLEDSAMYFCAKRTTGELFFGEGSRLTVL.

V gene TRBV30 combines with J gene TRBJ1-4; D not resolved. Germline-derived CDR1 and CDR2 are GTSNPN and SVGIG (reference sequence). This CDR3 contains 13 residues. V lost 2 bases and J lost 6, with 10 bases in between. The DNA of the CDR3 is TGTGCCTGGAGTAGGACGGGGTATGAAAAACTGTTTTTT. This codes for CAWSRTGYEKLFF.

The chain has TRBV5-1 and TRBJ2-5; the match to TRBD2 covers 8 bases. Germline CDR1 is SGHRS and CDR2 is YFSETQ. The CDR3 runs 15 residues. Trimming took 0 bases from V and 2 from J; bases not matched to a gene: 3. CDR3 DNA: TGCGCCAGCAGCTTGGCTAGCGGGTATCAAGAGACCCAGTACTTC. Its protein product is CASSLASGYQETQYF.

The chain has TRBV5-5 and TRBJ1-2; maybe TRBD1 (5 bases). CDR3 length: 15 amino acids. Trimming shortened V by 4 bases and J by 4 bases, and 17 bases separated the two germline ends. Germline V gives CDR1 SGHKS, CDR2 YYEKEE (reference sequence). In DNA, the CDR3 is TGTGCCAGCAGCCGCCCCGGGCAGGGTATCTATGGCTACACCTTC. As protein: CASSRPGQGIYGYTF.

The V and J genes are TRBV18 and TRBJ2-2; possibly TRBD2 for D (7 bases). Trimming removed 3 bases from V and 5 bases from J, with 16 bases in between. The CDR3 totals 16 residues. Germline lookup yields CDR1 KGHSH and CDR2 LQKENI. CDR3 loop: CASSPLTGGRTGELFF. DNA of the CDR3: TGTGCCAGCTCACCCCTTACGGGGGGCCGAACCGGGGAGCTGTTTTTT. The variable domain in full, with the rest retrieved from reference TRBV18 and TRBJ2-2, is NAGVMQNPRHLVRRRGQEARLRCSPMKGHSHVYWYRQLPEEGLKFMVYLQKENIIDESGMPKERFSAEFPKEGPSILRIQQVVRGDSAAYFCASSPLTGGRTGELFFGEGSRLTVL.

The V and J genes are TRBV3-1 (or the pseudogene TRBV3-2) and TRBJ1-5; D unresolved. V lost 1 base and J lost 9, with 7 bases in between. From germline, CDR1 is LGHDT and CDR2 YNNKEL (reference sequence). The CDR3 is made up of 12 amino acids. CDR3 amino acids: CASSQVSGPQHF. The CDR3 DNA reads TGTGCCAGCAGCCAAGTATCCGGGCCCCAGCATTTT.

The V gene is TRBV24-1, the J gene TRBJ2-3; TRBD2 agrees at 8 bases. The CDR3 covers 17 residues. Trimming cost V 3 bases and J 2 bases; bases outside gene matches: 9. Germline loops: CDR1 KGHDR, CDR2 SFDVKD. The CDR3 nucleotides read TGTGCCACCAGTGATCCGACCGGTAGCGGGGACACAGATACGCAGTATTTT. Its protein is CATSDPTGSGDTDTQYF.

The rearrangement joins TRBV7-9 to TRBJ2-5, with 12 nucleotides matching TRBD2. The germline gives CDR1 SEHNR, CDR2 FQNEAQ (reference sequence). This CDR3 has 18 amino acids. Trimming removed 5 bases from V and 2 bases from J; junction bases left unmatched: 12. This CDR3 reads CASSVLAGGPVGQETQYF. CDR3 in DNA: TGTGCCAGCAGCGTTCTAGCGGGGGGGCCTGTGGGGCAAGAGACCCAGTACTTC.

The V and J genes are TRBV4-1 and TRBJ2-7; weak D call: TRBD2 (7 bases). CDR1 is MGHRA and CDR2 is YSYEKL in the germline V gene. CDR3 length equals 15 residues. Trimming took off 1 base at V and 1 base at J, with 11 bases between the two ends. The CDR3 nucleotides read TGCGCCAGCAGCCAAGCGGGGGGCCAGTCCTACGAGCAGTACTTC. This encodes CASSQAGGQSYEQYF.

V gene TRBV15 combines with J gene TRBJ1-4, with a weak D call TRBD1 (6 bases). V was trimmed by 1 base and J by 6 bases, leaving 12 bases between them. Germline values: CDR1 LNHNV, CDR2 YYDKDF (reference sequence). The length of the CDR3 is 15 residues. The CDR3: CATSRGGQDHEKLFF. DNA for the CDR3: TGTGCCACCAGCAGAGGGGGGCAGGACCATGAAAAACTGTTTTTT.

The chain has TRBV7-9 and TRBJ1-5; possibly TRBD1 for D (5 bases). The CDR3 extends over 14 amino acids. Looked up from germline, CDR1 is SEHNR and CDR2 is FQNEAQ (reference sequence). V was cut by 1 base and J by 3 bases, with 7 bases left in between. The CDR3 region is CASSLVDNNQPQHF. The CDR3 DNA is TGTGCCAGCAGCTTAGTGGACAACAATCAGCCCCAGCATTTT.

The gene calls are TRBV27 and TRBJ1-1; the D is unclear. Germline lookup yields CDR1 MNHEY and CDR2 SMNVEV (reference sequence). The CDR3 runs to 14 residues. Trimming removed 5 bases at V and 1 base at J, with 11 bases between. CDR3 loop: CASSPAGQNTEAFF. The CDR3, as DNA: TGTGCCAGCAGTCCGGCGGGTCAGAACACTGAAGCTTTCTTT.

V gene TRBV21-1 combines with J gene TRBJ2-3; TRBD2, the table's D call, lacks a check against the DNA. TRBV21-1 is labeled a pseudogene. The CDR3 loop spans 15 amino acids. This chain's CDR3 is CASSNGGGCTDTQYF. The CDR3 DNA reads as TGTGCCAGCAGCAACGGCGGGGGCTGCACAGATACGCAGTATTTT.

This clone came up a few times. V gene TRBV25-1 combines with J gene TRBJ2-5; TRBD2 agrees at 11 bases. Germline assignment: CDR1 MGHDK and CDR2 SYGVNS. The CDR3 is 15 amino acids. Trimming took 3 bases from V and 4 from J; bases not matched to a gene: 4. The CDR3 sequence is CASSDPGTSGETQYF. In nucleotides, the CDR3 is TGTGCCAGCAGTGATCCTGGGACTAGCGGAGAGACCCAGTACTTC.

This chain joins TRBV4-3 and TRBJ2-1, with 8 positions matching TRBD1. This CDR3 comprises 15 residues. Germline CDR1 is LGHNA and CDR2 is YSLEER. V lost 4 bases to trimming and J lost 2 bases; unmatched junction nucleotides: 4. In nucleotides, the CDR3 is TGCGCCAGCAGCCTGCGACAGGGGCCCTACAATGAGCAGTTCTTC. Its protein product is CASSLRQGPYNEQFF.

Written as DNA, the CDR3 is TGTGCCAGTAGTCAGCGGGGGGGTTCCAAGGGCTCCTACAATGAGCAGTTCTTC. Translated: CASSQRGGSKGSYNEQFF. This rearrangement joins TRBV19 to TRBJ2-1, with 10 bases identical to TRBD2. V shed 5 bases and J 0 bases; nucleotides not matched to a gene: 10. The germline gives CDR1 LNHDA, CDR2 SQIVND (reference sequence). The CDR3 covers 18 residues.

This sequence joins TRBV3-1 (or the pseudogene TRBV3-2) and TRBJ2-2; possibly TRBD2 for D (6 bases). Trimming left V 5 bases short and J 5 bases short, with 18 bases between. The germline V gene has CDR1 LGHDT and CDR2 YNNKEL (reference sequence). This CDR3 comprises 16 residues. This chain's CDR3 is CASSTGTLLGTGELFF. The CDR3 DNA sequence: TGTGCCAGCAGCACCGGGACTCTCCTGGGGACCGGGGAGCTGTTTTTT.

The chain employs TRBV2 and TRBJ2-7, with TRBD1 as a possible D gene (5 bases). CDR3 length: 11 residues. Germline V gene lookup returns CDR1 SNHLY and CDR2 FYNNEI. V was cut by 6 bases and J by 6 bases, with 9 bases left in between. This CDR3 reads CASRTGGEQYF. DNA for the CDR3: TGTGCCAGCAGAACAGGCGGCGAGCAGTACTTC.

The gene calls are TRBV5-8 and TRBJ2-2; D may be TRBD1 (5 bases). The CDR3 extends over 14 amino acids. V was clipped by 7 bases and J by 6 bases, with 16 bases between them. In germline, CDR1 is SGHTS, CDR2 YDEGEE. The CDR3 loop reads CASRPSRGSGELFF. For the CDR3, the DNA is TGTGCCAGCCGCCCCTCTAGGGGCTCCGGGGAGCTGTTTTTT.

V gene TRBV7-9 combines with J gene TRBJ2-7; 9 nucleotides align to TRBD1. The germline V gene has CDR1 SEHNR and CDR2 FQNEAQ (reference sequence). The CDR3 is 13 amino acids. V trimming: 5 bases; J trimming: 3 bases; junction bases outside the gene matches: 2. Here the CDR3 reads CASSRDRDYEQYF. CDR3 in DNA: TGTGCCAGCAGCAGGGACAGGGACTACGAGCAGTACTTC. The full variable domain, rest sourced from reference TRBV7-9 and TRBJ2-7, is DTGVSQNPRHKITKRGQNVTFRCDPISEHNRLYWYRQTLGQGPEFLTYFQNEAQLEKSRLLSDRFSAERPKGSFSTLEIQRTEQGDSAMYLCASSRDRDYEQYFGPGTRLTVT.

V and J are TRBV12-3 or TRBV12-4 and TRBJ2-1; D unresolved. The CDR3 totals 13 residues. Between the trimmed V and J ends, which lost 5 bases and 10 bases, there was a span of 15 bases. The DNA of the CDR3 is TGTGCCAGCAGTGCAGACACAGTTAGGGAGCAGTTCTTC. Its protein product is CASSADTVREQFF.

This clone was found a few times. The V and J genes are TRBV5-1 and TRBJ1-2; TRBD1 matches at 8 bases. The trim removed 0 bases at V and 0 bases at J, leaving 7 bases unmatched. The CDR3 contains 17 residues. Germline loops: CDR1 SGHRS, CDR2 YFSETQ. CDR3 amino acids: CASSLVAGGASNYGYTF. CDR3 DNA: TGCGCCAGCAGCTTGGTGGCAGGGGGCGCCTCTAACTATGGCTACACCTTC.

The DNA of the CDR3 is TGTGCCAGTAGTATAGGGGGGACAGGACCAGGTCAGCCCCAGCATTTT. It specifies CASSIGGTGPGQPQHF. The chain combines TRBV19 with TRBJ1-5; 8 bases line up with TRBD1. V gave up 1 base and J gave up 6 bases; unmatched junction bases: 8. Germline-derived CDR1 and CDR2 are LNHDA and SQIVND (reference sequence). The CDR3 runs to 16 residues.